The 25 T cell receptor beta chains below were found in one sample sequenced in a study of identical twins. MiXCR was run by TCRdb on the 5' RACE reads, yielding one entry per CDR3 protein. The sample has 1.5 million to 2 million distinct CDR3 sequences, more than 30% seen once. The sample was cord blood. The source of these receptors is a newborn girl in good health.

This clonotype was detected ten times or more. The chain is built from TRBV6-2 or TRBV6-3 and TRBJ2-1; 9 nucleotides match TRBD2. J gave up 4 bases and V 7 bases, and 11 bases lay outside the gene matches. This CDR3 has 16 amino acids. Germline V lookup: CDR1 MNHEY, CDR2 SVGEGT. The CDR3 nucleotides read TGTGCCAGCATACCCGCAAGGGCGGGGGGGTACAATGAGCAGTTCTTC. This sequence encodes CASIPARAGGYNEQFF.

This clonotype occurred many times. The chain links TRBV7-9 to TRBJ2-5; D unresolved. The V gene's germline CDR1 is SEHNR and CDR2 FQNEAQ (reference sequence). V dropped 10 bases and J dropped 5 bases, with 8 bases sitting between them. There are 10 residues in the CDR3. CDR3 sequence: CATDSETQYF. DNA for the CDR3: TGTGCCACCGACTCCGAGACCCAGTACTTC.

This clonotype was picked up many times. CDR3 DNA: TGTGCCAGCAGTGCAGACGGAGAGAATACGCAGTATTTT. Translated: CASSADGENTQYF. V usage is TRBV2 and J usage is TRBJ2-3; D remains ambiguous. With 4 bases removed from V and 7 bases from J, the gap between germline ends came to 12 bases. The CDR3 is 13 residues long. Germline-derived CDR1 and CDR2 are SNHLY and FYNNEI.

Comments on this clonotype: Since no conserved phenylalanine or tryptophan closes the CDR3, a read error is the likely cause. The chain uses TRBV4-1 and TRBJ2-1; possible D gene TRBD2, 6 bases. Trimming removed 0 bases at V and 5 bases at J, with 14 bases between. The length of the CDR3 is 16 residues. The germline gives CDR1 MGHRA, CDR2 YSYEKL. The CDR3 protein is CASSQEFAGTNNEQFY. The CDR3 DNA follows: TGCGCCAGCAGCCAAGAATTCGCGGGGACCAACAATGAGCAGTTCTAC.

A few counts support this clonotype. This sequence joins TRBV10-3 and TRBJ2-7; D might be TRBD2 (7 bases). Per the germline V gene, CDR1 is ENHRY and CDR2 is SYGVKD. With 6 bases removed from V and 2 bases from J, the gap between germline ends came to 11 bases. The CDR3 spans 13 residues. This CDR3 reads CAIRTGGPYEQYF. The DNA for the CDR3 is TGTGCCATCAGGACGGGGGGCCCCTACGAGCAGTACTTC.

The chain joins TRBV6-1 to TRBJ1-5; TRBD1 agrees at 12 bases. The junction had 9 bases not matched to a gene; V was cut back by 4 bases and J by 5 bases. The CDR3 is made up of 17 amino acids. Germline assignment: CDR1 MNHNS and CDR2 SASEGT. CDR3 region: CASSAGTGGRVDQPQHF. CDR3 nucleotide sequence: TGTGCCAGCAGTGCCGGGACAGGGGGCCGTGTCGATCAGCCCCAGCATTTT.

The chain couples TRBV4-2 to TRBJ2-7; 7 bases line up with TRBD2. V trimming: 2 bases; J trimming: 4 bases; junction bases outside the gene matches: 14. CDR1 LGHNA and CDR2 YNFKEQ come from the germline V gene. The CDR3 is made up of 17 amino acids. The CDR3 reads CASSQKSGLGVSYEQYF. CDR3 DNA: TGTGCCAGCAGCCAAAAATCTGGACTAGGGGTTTCGTACGAGCAGTACTTC.

Many counts were recorded for this clonotype. This chain uses TRBV25-1 with TRBJ1-1, with D possibly TRBD1 on 5 matching bases. Germline CDR1 MGHDK, CDR2 SYGVNS. The CDR3 is 11 amino acids. V lost 5 bases to trimming and J lost 7 bases, with 8 bases between them. In DNA form, the CDR3 reads TGTGCCAGCAGTCCAGGGTTTGAAGCTTTCTTT. It specifies CASSPGFEAFF.

This clonotype was observed a few times. This chain connects TRBV28 to TRBJ2-1; D is unclear. CDR1 and CDR2 from the germline V gene are MDHEN and SYDVKM. This CDR3 is 12 amino acids long. The V and J ends lost 6 bases and 3 bases respectively, with 6 bases between them. The CDR3 sequence is CASRPDYNEQFF. CDR3 bases: TGTGCCAGCAGACCGGACTACAATGAGCAGTTCTTC.

In its sample, this clonotype was seen a few times. J is TRBJ2-5 and V is TRBV20-1; D uncertain. With 5 bases removed from V and 3 bases from J, the gap between germline ends came to 16 bases. The CDR3 runs 14 residues. The germline CDR1 and CDR2 sequences are DFQATT and SNEGSKA (reference sequence). The CDR3 region is CSARTLWVKETQYF. For the CDR3, the DNA is TGCAGTGCTCGAACCTTGTGGGTAAAAGAGACCCAGTACTTC.

Regarding this clonotype: A junction boundary mismatches the germline segment, possibly from a read error. The rearrangement joins TRBV6-5 to TRBJ2-4; D uncertain. The germline gives CDR1 MNHEY, CDR2 SVGAGI. CDR3 length: 16 amino acids. For the CDR3, the DNA is TGTCCCAGCAGTTACGGCCAGAACCTAGCCAAAAACATTCAGTACTTC. Amino acids: CPSSYGQNLAKNIQYF.

This clonotype was picked up a small number of times. V gene TRBV4-1 combines with J gene TRBJ2-7, with no clear D. Trimming took off 1 base at V and 3 bases at J, with 13 bases between the two ends. Germline V lookup: CDR1 MGHRA, CDR2 YSYEKL. The CDR3 spans 15 residues. The CDR3 DNA is TGCGCCAGCAGCCAAGCATTGGCGAGAGACTACGAGCAGTACTTC. Its protein is CASSQALARDYEQYF.

The CDR3 loop reads CATSRFHWDTQYF. CDR3 bases: TGTGCCACCAGCAGGTTTCATTGGGATACGCAGTATTTT. This chain uses TRBV15 with TRBJ2-3, with D uncertain. The length of the CDR3 is 13 residues. In germline, CDR1 is LNHNV, CDR2 YYDKDF (reference sequence). The V end was cut by 3 bases, the J end by 6 bases, with 10 bases between.

This clonotype has just a few counts. J is TRBJ2-5 and V is TRBV29-1; 10 nucleotides align to TRBD1. Trimming took 8 bases from V and 3 from J; bases not matched to a gene: 6. The CDR3 runs 13 residues. Germline lookup yields CDR1 SQVTM and CDR2 ANQGSEA. The CDR3 is CSTGTGDKETQYF. The DNA for the CDR3 is TGCAGCACAGGGACAGGGGATAAAGAGACCCAGTACTTC.

The V call is TRBV18, the J call TRBJ2-7, with 10 bases lining up with TRBD1. The CDR3 extends over 15 amino acids. The V gene end was trimmed by 2 bases and the J gene end by 5 bases; junction bases not matched to a gene: 6. Germline-derived CDR1 and CDR2 are KGHSH and LQKENI. The CDR3 sequence is CASSPMRQGADEQYF. DNA of the CDR3: TGTGCCAGCTCACCAATGAGACAGGGGGCAGACGAGCAGTACTTC.

This clonotype was found a few times. The genes are TRBV20-1 and TRBJ2-1; D unresolved. Trimming left V 4 bases short and J 9 bases short, with 7 bases between. The germline CDR1 and CDR2 sequences are DFQATT and SNEGSKA (reference sequence). CDR3 length: 10 amino acids. The chain's CDR3 is CSANGREQFF. CDR3 nucleotides: TGCAGTGCTAATGGCCGTGAGCAGTTCTTC.

The gene calls are TRBV20-1 and TRBJ1-5, with 8 bases fitting TRBD1. Germline V gene sequence: CDR1 DFQATT, CDR2 SNEGSKA (reference sequence). The CDR3 loop spans 13 amino acids. V was clipped by 6 bases and J by 5 bases; unmatched bases: 6. The DNA for the CDR3 is TGCAGTGCCCCAAAGACAGGGGATCAGCCCCAGCATTTT. This codes for CSAPKTGDQPQHF.

This clonotype was counted between two and nine times. CDR3 nucleotides: TGTGCCAGTGGAGTCAATGAGCAGTACTTC. It encodes CASGVNEQYF. The rearrangement links TRBV2 to TRBJ2-5, with D hard to call. CDR3 length: 10 amino acids. Germline loops: CDR1 SNHLY, CDR2 FYNNEI. Deletions cut 9 bases from V and 11 bases from J, with 13 bases between.

There are a few counts of this clonotype. The chain is built from TRBV27 and TRBJ2-7, with TRBD1 identical over 10 bases. With 6 bases clipped from V and 4 bases from J, the junction kept 9 bases outside the gene matches. This CDR3 is built from 15 residues. Germline values: CDR1 MNHEY, CDR2 SMNVEV (reference sequence). The CDR3 nucleotides read TGTGCCAGCAGGCGCGGGACAGGGGAGTTATACGAGCAGTACTTC. Its translation is CASRRGTGELYEQYF.

The chain couples TRBV7-6 to TRBJ2-3; D may match TRBD1 or TRBD2 (5 bases each). The CDR3 covers 15 residues. V was trimmed by 5 bases and J by 2 bases, leaving 14 bases between them. Germline V gene lookup returns CDR1 SGHVS and CDR2 FNYEAQ. The CDR3 is CASSQGEPPTDTQYF. CDR3 nucleotides: TGTGCCAGCAGCCAAGGGGAGCCCCCCACAGATACGCAGTATTTT.

The V gene is TRBV6-5, the J gene TRBJ1-6, with D maybe TRBD1 (6 bases). Trimming took off 6 bases at V and 7 bases at J, with 19 bases between the two ends. This CDR3 is built from 16 residues. CDR1 and CDR2 (germline): MNHEY, SVGAGI. Written as DNA, the CDR3 is TGTGCCAGCAGCCCCGGACAGTTGATATTAAATTCACCCCTCCACTTT. Its translation is CASSPGQLILNSPLHF.

The rearrangement uses TRBV5-1 and TRBJ2-5, with D uncertain. Trimming took off 4 bases at V and 11 bases at J, with 21 bases between the two ends. This CDR3 comprises 14 residues. Germline CDR1 SGHRS, CDR2 YFSETQ. CDR3 nucleotide sequence: TGCGCCAGCAGCCCCCTCTTACCCCGGAATGAGCAGTACTTC. This codes for CASSPLLPRNEQYF.

This chain connects TRBV10-3 to TRBJ1-2, with a weak D call TRBD1 (6 bases). The V and J ends lost 6 bases and 2 bases respectively, with 10 bases between them. This CDR3 spans 13 amino acids. Germline V gene data show CDR1 as ENHRY and CDR2 as SYGVKD. CDR3: CAIRFQGNYGYTF. CDR3 bases: TGTGCCATCAGGTTTCAGGGGAACTATGGCTACACCTTC.

The J gene is TRBJ2-1, the V gene TRBV7-9; D gene uncertain. This CDR3 contains 15 residues. Germline V gene sequence: CDR1 SEHNR, CDR2 FQNEAQ (reference sequence). With 1 base removed from V and 2 bases from J, the gap between germline ends came to 9 bases. DNA for the CDR3: TGTGCCAGCAGCTTAGGGTCGGCCGCCTACAATGAGCAGTTCTTC. Amino acid sequence: CASSLGSAAYNEQFF.

This chain joins TRBV7-6 and TRBJ2-1; D is undetermined. The germline V gene has CDR1 SGHVS and CDR2 FNYEAQ. This CDR3 is 12 amino acids long. The V gene lost 4 bases and the J gene lost 14 bases, with 15 bases spanning the gap. CDR3 bases: TGTGCCAGCAGCTCTCGACTCGGCATCGAGTTCTTC. This translates into CASSSRLGIEFF.